The 18 T cell receptor beta chains presented below share a single source sample, sequenced in a study of molecular identifiers for immune sequencing clone quantification. TCRdb independently ran MiXCR on the PCR reads; one entry per CDR3 protein. The sample has 490,000 or so distinct CDR3 sequences, about 25% seen once. The specimen sequenced was naive CD8+ T cells from blood, with Jurkat cell RNA spiked in. This sample's subset: FACS-sorted CD8+CD4-CCR7+CD45RA+ naive T cells. The receptors shown here come from a human donor in good health. Some libraries in this study had Jurkat cell RNA spiked in.

This clonotype showed up just a few times. The chain uses TRBV7-3 and TRBJ2-3; D is perhaps TRBD1 or TRBD2 (5 bases each). V was cut by 2 bases and J by 6 bases, with 21 bases left in between. The germline V gene has CDR1 SGHTA and CDR2 FQGTGA. CDR3 length: 17 residues. CDR3 nucleotide sequence: TGTGCCAGCAGCTTATCTTCCAGGGAGCAGCATACGGATACGCAGTATTTT. As protein: CASSLSSREQHTDTQYF.

CDR3 protein: CASGLVSERTEAFF. In DNA form, the CDR3 reads TGTGCTAGTGGTTTGGTAAGCGAGAGAACTGAAGCTTTCTTT. V and J are TRBV12-5 and TRBJ1-1; D unresolved. The CDR3 runs 14 residues. From germline, CDR1 is LGHNT and CDR2 FRNRAP. The V and J ends lost 0 bases and 5 bases respectively, with 10 bases between them. Drawing the rest from reference TRBV12-5 and TRBJ1-1, the complete variable domain is DARVTQTPRHKVTEMGQEVTMRCQPILGHNTVFWYRQTMMQGLELLAYFRNRAPLDDSGMPKDRFSAEMPDATLATLKIQPSEPRDSAVYFCASGLVSERTEAFFGQGTRLTVV.

The sample holds many counts of this clonotype. The J gene is TRBJ1-2, the V gene TRBV12-3 or TRBV12-4, with TRBD1 identical over 9 bases. There are 14 residues in the CDR3. V lost 5 bases and J lost 5; bases outside the gene matches: 6. The CDR3 here is CASSPGQGVYGYTF. The CDR3 bases are TGTGCCAGCAGTCCGGGACAGGGAGTTTATGGCTACACCTTC.

This clonotype has ten or more counts. This chain's CDR3 is CASSLDGSYNSPLHF. CDR3 coding DNA: TGTGCCAGCAGCTTAGACGGTTCCTATAATTCACCCCTCCACTTT. This sequence joins TRBV7-2 and TRBJ1-6; D ambiguous. This CDR3 has 15 residues. In germline, CDR1 is SGHTA, CDR2 FQGNSA. With 1 base removed from V and 1 base from J, the gap between germline ends came to 5 bases.

This clonotype occurred many times. The chain links TRBV4-3 to TRBJ1-1; unclear D gene. There are 13 residues in the CDR3. Trimming left V 0 bases short and J 8 bases short, with 10 bases between. Germline V gene sequence: CDR1 LGHNA, CDR2 YSLEER. CDR3 loop: CASSQDRGIEAFF. The CDR3 coding sequence is TGCGCCAGCAGCCAAGACAGAGGGATCGAAGCTTTCTTT.

This clonotype was detected only a few times. This chain links TRBV13 with TRBJ1-3; D remains ambiguous. This CDR3 is built from 16 residues. Trimming took off 2 bases at V and 0 bases at J, with 11 bases between the two ends. Germline CDR1 and CDR2: PRHDT and FYEKMQ (reference sequence). The chain's CDR3 is CASSLWRQISGNTIYF. Here the CDR3 DNA reads TGTGCCAGCAGCTTATGGAGGCAAATCTCTGGAAACACCATATATTTT.

The sample holds a few counts of this clonotype. One end of the junction varies from germline; a read error may be responsible. V usage is TRBV7-2 and J usage is TRBJ1-1, with D uncertain. This CDR3 region has 12 residues. Germline lookup yields CDR1 SGHTA and CDR2 FQGNSA. CDR3 region: CANSYGGTEAFF. In DNA, the CDR3 is TGTGCCAACAGCTACGGCGGGACTGAAGCTTTCTTT. The whole variable domain, remainder taken from reference TRBV7-2 and TRBJ1-1, is GAGVSQSPSNKVTEKGKDVELRCDPISGHTALYWYRQSLGQGLEFLIYFQGNSAPDKSGLPSDRFSAERTGGSVSTLTIQRTQQEDSAVYLCANSYGGTEAFFGQGTRLTVV.

This clonotype occurred a few times. The rearrangement uses TRBV12-2 and TRBJ2-3; the D call in the table, TRBD1, was not verified against the DNA. TRBV12-2 is described as a pseudogene. The CDR3 is made up of 16 amino acids. The CDR3 reads CASRAKRQGNTDTQYF. In nucleotides, the CDR3 is TGTGCAAGTCGGGCCAAGAGACAGGGAAACACAGATACGCAGTATTTT.

The chain carries TRBV24-1 and TRBJ2-1; TRBD2 aligns across 11 bases. In germline, CDR1 is KGHDR, CDR2 SFDVKD. Trimming cost V 3 bases and J 3 bases; bases outside gene matches: 6. This CDR3 has 17 amino acids. CDR3 bases: TGTGCCACCAGTGATATACCTAGCGGGAGGAACTACAATGAGCAGTTCTTC. Encoded protein: CATSDIPSGRNYNEQFF.

V and J are TRBV24-1 and TRBJ2-3; D gene unclear. Per germline, CDR1 KGHDR and CDR2 SFDVKD. The V gene lost 1 base and the J gene lost 0 bases, with 4 bases spanning the gap. The CDR3 loop spans 14 amino acids. DNA of the CDR3: TGTGCCACCAGTGATTTAGCAAGCACAGATACGCAGTATTTT. Amino acids: CATSDLASTDTQYF.

This clonotype was picked up a small number of times. This sequence joins TRBV5-8 and TRBJ2-1; TRBD1 matches at 9 bases. The CDR3 has 19 residues. Germline V lookup: CDR1 SGHTS, CDR2 YDEGEE. V lost 0 bases and J lost 3; bases outside the gene matches: 13. CDR3 protein: CASSLGLGVPGQGYNEQFF. CDR3 DNA sequence: TGTGCCAGCAGCTTGGGGCTTGGGGTACCGGGACAGGGCTACAATGAGCAGTTCTTC.

Only a few counts were recorded for this clonotype. The chain links TRBV7-9 to TRBJ2-7, with TRBD1 identical over 9 bases. J was trimmed by 3 bases and V by 5 bases; bases with no gene match: 8. From germline, CDR1 is SEHNR and CDR2 FQNEAQ (reference sequence). The CDR3 runs to 15 residues. CDR3 protein: CASSAGTGQYYEQYF. The CDR3 nucleotides are TGTGCCAGCAGCGCCGGGACAGGGCAATACTACGAGCAGTACTTC. Looking up the rest from reference TRBV7-9 and TRBJ2-7 gives the full variable domain: DTGVSQNPRHKITKRGQNVTFRCDPISEHNRLYWYRQTLGQGPEFLTYFQNEAQLEKSRLLSDRFSAERPKGSFSTLEIQRTEQGDSAMYLCASSAGTGQYYEQYFGPGTRLTVT.

Concerning this clonotype itself: A read error may explain this, as a much larger clone is one base away. The rearrangement links TRBV2 to TRBJ1-2; D unresolved. CDR3 size: 14 residues. The germline V gene has CDR1 SNHLY and CDR2 FYNNEI. With 3 bases removed from V and 0 bases from J, the gap between germline ends came to 8 bases. CDR3 amino acids: CASSDARANYGYTF. CDR3 bases: TGTGCCAGCAGTGACGCCAGAGCTAACTATGGCTACACCTTC.

This clonotype has only a few counts. J is TRBJ2-1 and V is TRBV19; possible D gene TRBD1, 5 bases. Germline CDR1 LNHDA, CDR2 SQIVND (reference sequence). This CDR3 region has 13 residues. The V gene lost 5 bases and the J gene lost 6 bases, with 11 bases spanning the gap. The CDR3 coding sequence is TGTGCCAGTAGTCAGGGCGCGATCAATGAGCAGTTCTTC. The encoded protein is CASSQGAINEQFF.

On this clonotype: One base away lies a much larger clone, so this may be a sequencing read error. V usage is TRBV4-1 and J usage is TRBJ2-5, with D perhaps being TRBD1 or TRBD2 (5 bases each). This CDR3 has 16 amino acids. CDR1 and CDR2 (germline): MGHRA, YSYEKL. The V gene lost 0 bases and the J gene lost 3 bases, with 14 bases spanning the gap. The CDR3 spells CASSQDPGPAKETQYF. As DNA, the CDR3 is TGCGCCAGCAGCCAAGATCCGGGACCAGCGAAAGAGACCCAGTACTTC.

This clonotype was picked up many times. This chain joins TRBV7-6 and TRBJ1-4; D perhaps matches TRBD1 (5 bases). Germline loops: CDR1 SGHVS, CDR2 FNYEAQ. V shed 1 base and J shed 7 bases, with 10 bases lying between them. This CDR3 is built from 14 residues. This chain's CDR3 is CASSLGGLAEKLFF. DNA of the CDR3: TGTGCCAGCAGCTTAGGGGGCCTGGCTGAAAAACTGTTTTTT.

The rearrangement uses TRBV7-8 and TRBJ1-5; 7 bases are a match to TRBD1. The CDR3 covers 16 residues. V lost 4 bases and J lost 4; bases outside the gene matches: 10. From germline, CDR1 is SGHVS and CDR2 FQNEAQ. The CDR3 loop is CASSSLGTERNQPQHF. Here the CDR3 DNA reads TGTGCCAGCAGCTCCCTCGGGACAGAAAGAAATCAGCCCCAGCATTTT.

This clonotype turned up a few times. This sequence joins TRBV9 and TRBJ2-7, with 7 bases matching TRBD2. Losses at the gene ends were 0 bases for V and 6 bases for J; bases not matched to a gene: 3. Germline V lookup: CDR1 SGDLS, CDR2 YYNGEE. CDR3 size: 13 residues. The CDR3 coding sequence is TGTGCCAGCAGCGTAGGGGGGGGAACCGAGCAGTACTTC. Translation gives CASSVGGGTEQYF.